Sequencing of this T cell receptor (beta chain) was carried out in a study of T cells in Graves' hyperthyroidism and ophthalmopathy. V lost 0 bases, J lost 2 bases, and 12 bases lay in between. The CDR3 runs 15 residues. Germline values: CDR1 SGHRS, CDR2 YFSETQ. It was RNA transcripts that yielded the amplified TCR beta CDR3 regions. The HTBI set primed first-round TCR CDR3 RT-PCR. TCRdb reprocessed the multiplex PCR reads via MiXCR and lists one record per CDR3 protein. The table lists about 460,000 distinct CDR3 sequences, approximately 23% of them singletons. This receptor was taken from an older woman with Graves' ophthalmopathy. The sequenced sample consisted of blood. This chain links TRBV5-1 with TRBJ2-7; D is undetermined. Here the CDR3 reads CASSLVASSTYEQYF. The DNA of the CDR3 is TGCGCCAGCAGCTTGGTTGCTAGTTCCACCTACGAGCAGTACTTC.